This passage covers 17 T cell receptor beta chains from one sample sequenced in a study of regulatory T cells in long-lasting Graves disease (dated by TCRdb to the early 2020s). Taken with the paper, the label for time point translates to: newly diagnosed GD, antithyroid drugs for less than 3 months. For both TCR sequencing and RNA sequencing, RNA was extracted from PBMCs using TRIzol. The library was prepared using multiplex PCR. The sample was run on an Illumina HiSeq 4000. iRepertoire HTBI primers and Arm-PCR amplification of CDR3 regions were used to construct TCR beta libraries. Using fastp trimming at Q25 and MiXCR clonotype assembly, TCRdb reanalyzed the public sequencing data and kept in-frame beta chains. Entries are consolidated by CDR3 protein sequence, retaining the most common genes and DNA. The sample table holds some 340,000 distinct CDR3 sequences, of which 12% were seen once. Of the sample, approximately 19% falls within the top ten clones.

This sample also belongs to another study, concerning T cells in Graves' hyperthyroidism and ophthalmopathy.

Material: peripheral blood mononuclear cells (PBMCs), obtained at new diagnosis, from a patient treated with antithyroid drugs. The receptor source for this set is a woman aged 18-29 years with Graves disease. Donor details come from another sample of the same person, matched by shared clones.

The DNA for the CDR3 is TGTGCCAGCAGCGGGGGGACAGATAGCAATCAGCCCCAGCATTTT. Protein: CASSGGTDSNQPQHF. V usage is TRBV12-3 or TRBV12-4 and J usage is TRBJ1-5, with 7 bases that match TRBD1. This CDR3 spans 15 amino acids. Trimming at V came to 6 bases and at J to 0 bases, leaving 5 bases not matched to a gene.

This clonotype was counted ten times or more. The gene calls are TRBV13 and TRBJ2-7; 9 bases fit TRBD2. The trim removed 1 base at V and 4 bases at J, leaving 8 bases unmatched. This CDR3 region has 16 residues. From germline, CDR1 is PRHDT and CDR2 FYEKMQ (reference sequence). The CDR3 sequence is CASSLAGGGAAYEQYV. The CDR3 nucleotides are TGTGCCAGCAGCTTAGCGGGCGGGGGGGCGGCGTACGAGCAGTACGTC.

As to this clonotype: One end of the junction does not line up with germline, which may come from a read error. V usage is TRBV19 and J usage is TRBJ1-4; D gene unclear. Germline CDR1 LNHDA, CDR2 SQIVND (reference sequence). The CDR3 length is 14 residues. In DNA form, the CDR3 reads TGTGCCAGTAGCATAGGGCCAGCGAATGAAAAACTGTTTTTT. Translating gives CASSIGPANEKLFF.

The gene calls are TRBV29-1 and TRBJ2-1; 10 bases are a match to TRBD2. The ends lost 3 bases at V and 6 bases at J; junction bases unmatched: 8. Per the germline V gene, CDR1 is SQVTM and CDR2 is ANQGSEA. The length of the CDR3 is 15 residues. The CDR3 nucleotides read TGCAGCGTTGATCCGGCTAGCGGGAGATCCAATGAGCAGTTCTTC. Amino acids: CSVDPASGRSNEQFF.

This clonotype occurred a few times. The chain recombines TRBV5-1 with TRBJ2-7; a possible D gene is TRBD2 (6 bases). The CDR3 contains 13 residues. Trimming pared 0 bases from V and 4 bases from J, leaving 8 bases between. Germline V gene sequence: CDR1 SGHRS, CDR2 YFSETQ. The CDR3 sequence: CASSLAAGYEQYF. DNA of the CDR3: TGCGCCAGCAGCTTGGCCGCGGGGTACGAGCAGTACTTC.

This clonotype was detected many times. This chain uses TRBV29-1 with TRBJ2-7; D assignment may be TRBD1 or TRBD2 (5 bases each). Germline V lookup: CDR1 SQVTM, CDR2 ANQGSEA. The CDR3 runs to 13 residues. V lost 7 bases and J 6 bases, leaving 19 bases between the germline ends. The CDR3 DNA is TGCAGCGCGCAAACCAGGGTGGCGGGCGAGCAGTACTTC. The encoded protein is CSAQTRVAGEQYF.

This clonotype was counted only a few times. V gene TRBV7-2 combines with J gene TRBJ1-2; D unclear. There are 14 residues in the CDR3. Germline CDR1 SGHTA, CDR2 FQGNSA. V was pared by 2 bases and J by 1 base, with 8 bases between. The CDR3 loop reads CASSLMGSNYGYTF. For the CDR3, the DNA is TGTGCCAGCAGCTTAATGGGAAGTAACTATGGCTACACCTTC.

Comments on this clonotype: The likely explanation is a read error, given a far larger clone one base away. The CDR3, as DNA: TGTGCCAGCAGCCCCCAGGGAGGGCCATCTGGAGATACGCAGTATTTT. It specifies CASSPQGGPSGDTQYF. This rearrangement joins TRBV11-2 to TRBJ2-3; 7 bases agree with TRBD2. Germline trimming cut 5 bases from V and 5 bases from J; bases unmatched to any gene: 13. Germline loops: CDR1 SGHAT, CDR2 FQNNGV. The CDR3 totals 16 residues.

This clonotype has only a few counts. The chain carries TRBV7-6 and TRBJ2-1; no reliable D call. Trimming cost V 3 bases and J 5 bases, with 11 bases left between them. Per germline, CDR1 SGHVS and CDR2 FNYEAQ. The CDR3 totals 14 residues. The CDR3: CASSLYAGDNEQFF. CDR3 DNA sequence: TGTGCCAGCAGCTTGTATGCCGGAGACAATGAGCAGTTCTTC. The whole variable domain, filled in from reference TRBV7-6 and TRBJ2-1, reads GAGVSQSPRYKVTKRGQDVALRCDPISGHVSLYWYRQALGQGPEFLTYFNYEAQQDKSGLPNDRFSAERPEGSISTLTIQRTEQRDSAMYRCASSLYAGDNEQFFGPGTRLTVL.

This clonotype was observed a handful of times. With a much larger clone just one base away, this may be a read error. V gene TRBV5-1 combines with J gene TRBJ2-3; 14 bases align to TRBD2. Trimming removed 4 bases from V and 3 bases from J; junction bases left unmatched: 16. CDR1 is SGHRS, CDR2 YFSETQ, per germline. The CDR3 spans 20 residues. This CDR3 is CASSPGELVGLAGGTDTQYF. The DNA for the CDR3 is TGCGCCAGCAGCCCCGGAGAATTAGTTGGACTAGCGGGAGGTACAGATACGCAGTATTTT.

This clonotype was observed many times. The genes are TRBV28 and TRBJ2-3; weak D call: TRBD1 (6 bases). The CDR3 has 14 amino acids. Looked up from germline, CDR1 is MDHEN and CDR2 is SYDVKM. V was shortened by 3 bases and J by 1 base, with 8 bases between the two germline ends. The chain's CDR3 is CASSLDSRTDTQYF. DNA of the CDR3: TGTGCCAGCAGTTTGGACAGTCGCACAGATACGCAGTATTTT.

This clonotype has a count of ten or more. The chain joins TRBV20-1 to TRBJ1-1; no reliable D call. In germline, CDR1 is DFQATT, CDR2 SNEGSKA (reference sequence). V was trimmed by 5 bases and J by 0 bases, leaving 19 bases between them. The CDR3 covers 16 residues. CDR3 coding DNA: TGCAGTGCTTCCCATGCGGGTAGTCGATTGAACACTGAAGCTTTCTTT. Residues: CSASHAGSRLNTEAFF.

V and J are TRBV15 and TRBJ2-1; tentative D call: TRBD2 (7 bases). The CDR3 runs 16 residues. Trimming stripped 1 base from V and 2 bases from J, with 12 bases between. The germline CDR1 and CDR2 sequences are LNHNV and YYDKDF (reference sequence). CDR3 protein: CATSRGRGGAYNEQFF. The DNA of the CDR3 is TGTGCCACCAGCAGAGGCCGCGGGGGCGCCTACAATGAGCAGTTCTTC. Looking up the rest from reference TRBV15 and TRBJ2-1 gives the full variable domain: DAMVIQNPRYQVTQFGKPVTLSCSQTLNHNVMYWYQQKSSQAPKLLFHYYDKDFNNEADTPDNFQSRRPNTSFCFLDIRSPGLGDTAMYLCATSRGRGGAYNEQFFGPGTRLTVL.

This clonotype has a count of ten or more. V is TRBV10-1 and J is TRBJ1-6, with a tentative D call TRBD1 (6 bases). The CDR3 is 13 residues long. Per germline, CDR1 WNHNN and CDR2 SYGVQD (reference sequence). Trimming stripped 5 bases from V and 10 bases from J, with 12 bases between. The CDR3: CASSLQGGSPLHF. The CDR3 DNA reads TGCGCCAGCAGTCTACAGGGAGGATCACCCCTCCACTTT.

V is TRBV6-5 and J is TRBJ2-7, with D possibly TRBD1 on 5 matching bases. The CDR3 contains 14 residues. In germline, CDR1 is MNHEY, CDR2 SVGAGI. V was pared by 2 bases and J by 1 base, with 9 bases between. The CDR3 spells CASSYRAGSYEQYF. The CDR3 nucleotides read TGTGCCAGCAGTTACAGGGCAGGGTCCTACGAGCAGTACTTC.

V is TRBV14 and J is TRBJ2-1; the match to TRBD2 covers 7 bases. Germline assignment: CDR1 SGHDN and CDR2 FVKESK. The CDR3 covers 16 residues. V trimming: 4 bases; J trimming: 9 bases; junction bases outside the gene matches: 15. The DNA for the CDR3 is TGTGCCAGCAGCCGCTCCTCCGGACTAGTGGTGGGTGAGCAGTTCTTC. Amino acid sequence: CASSRSSGLVVGEQFF. The full variable domain, its missing parts supplied by reference TRBV14 and TRBJ2-1, is EAGVTQFPSHSVIEKGQTVTLRCDPISGHDNLYWYRRVMGKEIKFLLHFVKESKQDESGMPNNRFLAERTGGTYSTLKVQPAELEDSGVYFCASSRSSGLVVGEQFFGPGTRLTVL.

This clonotype was observed at least ten times. The genes are TRBV20-1 and TRBJ2-5; 7 nucleotides agree with TRBD1. CDR3 length: 15 residues. The trim removed 3 bases at V and 5 bases at J, leaving 12 bases unmatched. Per germline, CDR1 DFQATT and CDR2 SNEGSKA (reference sequence). CDR3 residues: CSARFPQGYRETQYF. CDR3 DNA sequence: TGCAGTGCTAGGTTCCCACAGGGGTATCGGGAGACCCAGTACTTC.